The 23 T cell receptor beta chains in this list originate from one sample, sequenced in a study of CD8 T cells in ankylosing spondylitis. TCRdb reprocessed the 5' RACE reads via MiXCR and lists one record per CDR3 protein. This sample carries 30,000 to 40,000 distinct CDR3 sequences, 7.2% of them seen once, and the ten largest clones take roughly a tenth. Sequencing was performed on blood, either unsorted or a sorted T cell fraction (not recorded which). The receptor set was obtained from a male donor with ankylosing spondylitis or in good health (not recorded which).

At least ten counts were recorded for this clonotype. The chain combines TRBV19 with TRBJ2-5, with 11 bases fitting TRBD2. V shed 9 bases and J 2 bases; nucleotides not matched to a gene: 14. The CDR3 spans 17 residues. From germline, CDR1 is LNHDA and CDR2 SQIVND (reference sequence). The CDR3 sequence: CASSSGTSGFFQETQYF. CDR3 DNA: TGTGCCAGCTCTTCCGGGACTAGCGGCTTTTTTCAAGAGACCCAGTACTTC.

This clonotype was detected many times. V and J are TRBV15 and TRBJ1-2, with unresolved D. Between the trimmed V and J ends, which lost 8 bases and 5 bases, there was a span of 24 bases. The V gene's germline CDR1 is LNHNV and CDR2 YYDKDF (reference sequence). The CDR3 contains 16 residues. CDR3 DNA: TGTGCCACCGCTCCTGGGCCGGCCCAGGATCGGTATGGCTACACCTTC. This encodes CATAPGPAQDRYGYTF.

This clonotype has at least ten counts. This chain links TRBV7-8 with TRBJ2-7; no clear D. CDR1 and CDR2 from the germline V gene are SGHVS and FQNEAQ. This CDR3 comprises 14 residues. Deletions cut 3 bases from V and 4 bases from J, with 13 bases between. The CDR3 DNA reads as TGTGCCAGCAGCTTTTACGGTAGCTCTTACGAGCAGTACTTC. Protein product: CASSFYGSSYEQYF.

This clonotype was seen many times. V gene TRBV6-1 combines with J gene TRBJ2-7; D gene ambiguous. The CDR3 extends over 15 amino acids. Germline V gives CDR1 MNHNS, CDR2 SASEGT. The V end was cut by 6 bases, the J end by 0 bases, with 15 bases between. The CDR3 region is CASRVDPLRSYEQYF. The CDR3 nucleotides read TGTGCCAGCAGAGTTGACCCCTTACGCTCCTACGAGCAGTACTTC.

In its sample, this clonotype was seen many times. The chain employs TRBV7-9 and TRBJ1-2; 9 bases are shared with TRBD1. This CDR3 spans 14 amino acids. Germline loops: CDR1 SEHNR, CDR2 FQNEAQ (reference sequence). Trimming at V came to 5 bases and at J to 8 bases, leaving 9 bases not matched to a gene. CDR3 DNA sequence: TGTGCCAGCAGCCCATTGGGGACAGGGAAGGGCTACACCTTC. It specifies CASSPLGTGKGYTF.

This clonotype was seen ten or more times. V gene TRBV7-9 combines with J gene TRBJ1-4, with D unresolved. Trimming shortened V by 6 bases and J by 8 bases, and 10 bases separated the two germline ends. The CDR3 is made up of 12 amino acids. Germline V CDR1 and CDR2: SEHNR, FQNEAQ (reference sequence). CDR3 sequence (DNA): TGTGCCAGCAGAGGATTTCAGGAAAAACTGTTTTTT. Amino acid sequence: CASRGFQEKLFF.

This clonotype was detected ten times or more. The J gene is TRBJ1-1, the V gene TRBV20-1; D gene ambiguous. Germline V CDR1 and CDR2: DFQATT, SNEGSKA (reference sequence). The V end lost 5 bases, the J end lost 1 base, and 5 bases lay between the germline ends. CDR3 size: 11 residues. The CDR3 protein is CSAQQNTEAFF. DNA for the CDR3: TGCAGTGCTCAGCAGAACACTGAAGCTTTCTTT.

This clonotype was observed at least ten times. The CDR3 here is CASSLRSAGLDLNEQFF. The CDR3 DNA is TGTGCCAGCAGCTTACGGTCTGCGGGACTAGACCTCAATGAGCAGTTCTTC. This sequence joins TRBV7-3 and TRBJ2-1, with 8 bases matching TRBD2. CDR1 is SGHTA and CDR2 is FQGTGA in the germline V gene. The CDR3 is 17 residues long. Germline trimming cut 2 bases from V and 6 bases from J; bases unmatched to any gene: 12.

The sample holds many counts of this clonotype. The V and J genes are TRBV20-1 and TRBJ2-2; D is possibly TRBD1 (5 bases). Germline V gives CDR1 DFQATT, CDR2 SNEGSKA (reference sequence). The ends were cut back, 6 bases at V and 1 base at J, with 18 bases in the middle. The CDR3 has 16 amino acids. Here the CDR3 reads CSALPWGRENTGELFF. The CDR3 nucleotides read TGCAGTGCGCTACCCTGGGGCAGGGAGAACACCGGGGAGCTGTTTTTT.

This clonotype occurred many times. The chain combines TRBV12-3 or TRBV12-4 with TRBJ2-2; tentative D call: TRBD2 (6 bases). This CDR3 is 15 amino acids long. Trimming stripped 5 bases from V and 5 bases from J, with 15 bases between. CDR3 protein: CASSPRRAGTGELFF. Here the CDR3 DNA reads TGTGCCAGCAGTCCTAGGAGGGCAGGGACCGGGGAGCTGTTTTTT.

This clonotype was counted at least ten times. The V and J genes are TRBV5-6 and TRBJ1-2; no clear D gene. Germline loops: CDR1 SGHDT, CDR2 YYEEEE. The CDR3 length is 12 residues. With 6 bases removed from V and 5 bases from J, the gap between germline ends came to 11 bases. The CDR3 loop is CASTRPTYGYTF. The CDR3 region has the DNA TGTGCCAGCACCCGCCCCACTTATGGCTACACCTTC.

The chain recombines TRBV27 with TRBJ1-5; D uncertain. Between the trimmed V and J ends, which lost 8 bases and 6 bases, there was a span of 23 bases. Per the germline V gene, CDR1 is MNHEY and CDR2 is SMNVEV (reference sequence). This CDR3 contains 16 residues. The CDR3 here is CASPQAVTFGSQPQHF. DNA of the CDR3: TGTGCCAGCCCCCAAGCGGTTACATTCGGCAGTCAGCCCCAGCATTTT.

This clonotype has at least ten counts. This chain uses TRBV20-1 with TRBJ2-6; maybe TRBD2 (5 bases). CDR1 is DFQATT, CDR2 SNEGSKA, per germline (reference sequence). The V end was cut by 2 bases, the J end by 2 bases, with 7 bases between. The CDR3 is 14 amino acids. The CDR3 is CSARRETGANVLTF. The CDR3 DNA reads TGCAGTGCTAGAAGGGAGACTGGGGCCAACGTCCTGACTTTC.

V and J are TRBV7-2 and TRBJ1-5; 7 bases match TRBD1. CDR1 and CDR2 from the germline V gene are SGHTA and FQGNSA. The ends lost 1 base at V and 7 bases at J; junction bases unmatched: 7. The CDR3 extends over 15 amino acids. CDR3 protein: CASSLGGGRGQPQHF. The CDR3 DNA sequence: TGTGCCAGCAGCTTAGGAGGGGGCAGGGGACAGCCCCAGCATTTT.

This clonotype was found many times. This chain joins TRBV5-1 and TRBJ2-7, with D unclear. The CDR3 extends over 12 amino acids. The germline gives CDR1 SGHRS, CDR2 YFSETQ. The germline V and J ends were trimmed by 4 bases and 7 bases, with 12 bases remaining between them. CDR3 DNA: TGCGCCAGCAGCCAGCAGGTGGGAGAGCAGTACTTC. Translation: CASSQQVGEQYF.

In its sample, this clonotype is medium-sized. The V call is TRBV15, the J call TRBJ2-5; 12 bases map to TRBD2. This CDR3 contains 17 residues. J gave up 4 bases and V 0 bases, and 6 bases lay outside the gene matches. Germline loops: CDR1 LNHNV, CDR2 YYDKDF (reference sequence). The chain's CDR3 is CATSRDLTSGSTETQYF. CDR3 nucleotides: TGTGCCACCAGCAGAGATTTGACTAGCGGGAGTACAGAGACCCAGTACTTC.

Many counts were recorded for this clonotype. V gene TRBV29-1 combines with J gene TRBJ2-1; TRBD2 agrees at 12 bases. Germline assignment: CDR1 SQVTM and CDR2 ANQGSEA. With V trimmed by 4 bases and J by 10 bases, 8 bases remained unmatched. The CDR3 contains 14 residues. CDR3 sequence (DNA): TGCAGCGTTGGCGGGGGACTAGCGGGCCAAGAGCAGTTCTTC. It yields the protein CSVGGGLAGQEQFF.

The sample holds many counts of this clonotype. The chain joins TRBV5-1 to TRBJ2-7; 11 positions match TRBD1. V shed 1 base, J shed 4 bases, and the junction held 4 bases outside the gene matches. The CDR3 is 15 amino acids. The germline gives CDR1 SGHRS, CDR2 YFSETQ. Here the CDR3 DNA reads TGCGCCAGCAGCTTGAACGGACAGGGGGCATACGAGCAGTACTTC. Amino acids: CASSLNGQGAYEQYF.

The rearrangement links TRBV3-1 to TRBJ1-3, with 7 bases matching TRBD1. In germline, CDR1 is LGHDT, CDR2 YNNKEL (reference sequence). J lost 0 bases, V lost 11 bases, and 19 bases had no gene match. The CDR3 length is 18 residues. The DNA for the CDR3 is TGTGCCTGCACCCCCGGGACAGCGCAAGTATACTCTGGAAACACCATATATTTT. It is translated as CACTPGTAQVYSGNTIYF. Full variable domain (outside the CDR3, taken from reference TRBV3-1 and TRBJ1-3): DTAVSQTPKYLVTQMGNDKSIKCEQNLGHDTMYWYKQDSKKFLKIMFSYNNKELIINETVPNRFSPKSPDKAHLNLHINSLELGDSAVYFCACTPGTAQVYSGNTIYFGEGSWLTVV.

This clonotype was seen at least ten times. The chain joins TRBV29-1 to TRBJ2-1; 8 bases are shared with TRBD2. The CDR3 is 14 residues long. Unmatched junction bases numbered 9, after V lost 4 bases and J lost 7 bases. Germline V gene data show CDR1 as SQVTM and CDR2 as ANQGSEA. CDR3 sequence: CSVGSSGRGNEQFF. DNA for the CDR3: TGCAGCGTTGGTTCGAGCGGGAGAGGGAATGAGCAGTTCTTC.

This clonotype was counted at least ten times. The chain combines TRBV20-1 with TRBJ2-5, with TRBD1 as a possible D gene (6 bases). The CDR3 loop spans 14 amino acids. V dropped 2 bases and J dropped 1 base, with 11 bases sitting between them. The germline CDR1 and CDR2 sequences are DFQATT and SNEGSKA (reference sequence). CDR3 bases: TGCAGTGCTAGATCTCAGGGGTTCCAAGAGACCCAGTACTTC. Encoded protein: CSARSQGFQETQYF.

This clonotype is classed as medium-sized. The chain joins TRBV7-2 to TRBJ2-7, with D perhaps matching TRBD2 (6 bases). Looked up from germline, CDR1 is SGHTA and CDR2 is FQGNSA. V dropped 2 bases and J dropped 3 bases, with 11 bases sitting between them. This CDR3 is 14 amino acids long. CDR3 bases: TGTGCCAGCAGCTTATCCGGGAGTGACTACGAGCAGTACTTC. It is translated as CASSLSGSDYEQYF.

This clonotype was counted ten times or more. The chain is built from TRBV29-1 and TRBJ1-1; D is uncertain. V lost 4 bases and J lost 3, with 12 bases in between. CDR3 length: 13 residues. Germline CDR1 SQVTM, CDR2 ANQGSEA. The CDR3 here is CSVGGQPDTEAFF. As DNA, the CDR3 is TGCAGCGTTGGGGGTCAACCTGACACTGAAGCTTTCTTT.